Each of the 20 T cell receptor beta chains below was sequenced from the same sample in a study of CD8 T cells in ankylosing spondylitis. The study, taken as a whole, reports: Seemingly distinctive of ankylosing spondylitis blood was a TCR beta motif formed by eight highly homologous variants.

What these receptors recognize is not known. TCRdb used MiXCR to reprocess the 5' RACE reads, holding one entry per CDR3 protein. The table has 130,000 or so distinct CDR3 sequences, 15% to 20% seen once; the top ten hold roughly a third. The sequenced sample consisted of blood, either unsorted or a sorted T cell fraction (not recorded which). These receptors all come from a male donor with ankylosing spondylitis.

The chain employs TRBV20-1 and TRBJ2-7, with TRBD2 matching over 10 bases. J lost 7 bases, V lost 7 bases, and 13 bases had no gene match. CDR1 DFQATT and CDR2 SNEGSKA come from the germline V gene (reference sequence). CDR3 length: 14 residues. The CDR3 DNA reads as TGCAGTGGGGTGGCTAGCGGGAGCCCTTGGGAGCAGTACTTC. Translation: CSGVASGSPWEQYF.

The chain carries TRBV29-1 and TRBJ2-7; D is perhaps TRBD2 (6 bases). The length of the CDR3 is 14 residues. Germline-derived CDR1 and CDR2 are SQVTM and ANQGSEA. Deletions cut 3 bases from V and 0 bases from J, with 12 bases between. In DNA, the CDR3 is TGCAGCGTTGAGGGAGCGGGTCCCTCCTACGAGCAGTACTTC. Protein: CSVEGAGPSYEQYF.

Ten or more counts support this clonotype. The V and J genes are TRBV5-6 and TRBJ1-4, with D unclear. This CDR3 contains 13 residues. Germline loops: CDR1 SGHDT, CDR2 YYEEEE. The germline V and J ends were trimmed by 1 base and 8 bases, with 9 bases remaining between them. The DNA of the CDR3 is TGTGCCAGCAGCTTGAAAGCGGCGGAAAAACTGTTTTTT. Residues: CASSLKAAEKLFF.

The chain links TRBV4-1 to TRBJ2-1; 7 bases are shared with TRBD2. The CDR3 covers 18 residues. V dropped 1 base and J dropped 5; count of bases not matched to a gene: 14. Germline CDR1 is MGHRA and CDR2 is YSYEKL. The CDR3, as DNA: TGCGCCAGCAGCCAAGGCTCCCTTCTTGCGACTAGCCACAATGAGCAGTTCTTC. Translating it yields CASSQGSLLATSHNEQFF.

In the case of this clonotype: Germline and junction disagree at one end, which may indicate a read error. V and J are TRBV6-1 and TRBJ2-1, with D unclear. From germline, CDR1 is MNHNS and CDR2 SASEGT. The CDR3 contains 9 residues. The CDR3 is CASSENSNF. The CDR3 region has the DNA TGTGCCAGCAGTGAAAACAGCAATTTC.

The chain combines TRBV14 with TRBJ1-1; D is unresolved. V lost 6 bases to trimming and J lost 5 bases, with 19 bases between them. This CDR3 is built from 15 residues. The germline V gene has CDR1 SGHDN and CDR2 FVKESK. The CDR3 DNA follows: TGTGCCAGCAGGAAGGAGTGGCATAAGGAGACTGAAGCTTTCTTT. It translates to CASRKEWHKETEAFF. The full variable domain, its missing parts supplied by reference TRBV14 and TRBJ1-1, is EAGVTQFPSHSVIEKGQTVTLRCDPISGHDNLYWYRRVMGKEIKFLLHFVKESKQDESGMPNNRFLAERTGGTYSTLKVQPAELEDSGVYFCASRKEWHKETEAFFGQGTRLTVV.

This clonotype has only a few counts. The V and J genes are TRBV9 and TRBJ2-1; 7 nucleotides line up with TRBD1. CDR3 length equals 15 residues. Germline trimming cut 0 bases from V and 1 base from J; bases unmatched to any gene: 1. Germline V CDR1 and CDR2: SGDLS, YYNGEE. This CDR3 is CASSVEGASYNEQFF. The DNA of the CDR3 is TGTGCCAGCAGCGTAGAGGGGGCTTCCTACAATGAGCAGTTCTTC.

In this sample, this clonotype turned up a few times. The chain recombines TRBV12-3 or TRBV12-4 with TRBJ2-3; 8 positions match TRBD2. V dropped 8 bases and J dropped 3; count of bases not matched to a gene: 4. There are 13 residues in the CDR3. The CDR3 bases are TGTGCCAGCCTTAGCGGGATGACAGATACGCAGTATTTT. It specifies CASLSGMTDTQYF.

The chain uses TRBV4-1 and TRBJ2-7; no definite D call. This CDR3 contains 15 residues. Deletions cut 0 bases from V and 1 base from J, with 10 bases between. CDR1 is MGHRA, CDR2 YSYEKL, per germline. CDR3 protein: CASSQDLGLSYEQYF. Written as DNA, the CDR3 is TGCGCCAGCAGCCAAGATTTAGGGTTATCCTACGAGCAGTACTTC.

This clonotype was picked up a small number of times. The CDR3 protein is CASEAENYEQYF. The DNA for the CDR3 is TGTGCCAGCGAGGCAGAAAACTACGAGCAGTACTTC. The V call is TRBV3-1, the J call TRBJ2-7; D uncertain. This CDR3 is 12 amino acids long. The germline V gene has CDR1 LGHDT and CDR2 YNNKEL (reference sequence). Trimming pared 8 bases from V and 3 bases from J, leaving 11 bases between.

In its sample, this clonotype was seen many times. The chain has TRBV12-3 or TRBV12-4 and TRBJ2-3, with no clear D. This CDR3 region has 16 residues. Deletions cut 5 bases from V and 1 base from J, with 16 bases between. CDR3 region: CASSPGWNRGTDTQYF. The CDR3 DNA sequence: TGTGCCAGCAGTCCTGGCTGGAATCGTGGCACAGATACGCAGTATTTT.

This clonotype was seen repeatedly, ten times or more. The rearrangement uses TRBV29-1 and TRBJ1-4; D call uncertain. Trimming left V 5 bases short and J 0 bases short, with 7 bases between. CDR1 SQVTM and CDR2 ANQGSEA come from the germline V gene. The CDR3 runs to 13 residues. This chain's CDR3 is CSVQHATNEKLFF. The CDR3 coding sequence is TGCAGCGTTCAACATGCAACTAATGAAAAACTGTTTTTT.

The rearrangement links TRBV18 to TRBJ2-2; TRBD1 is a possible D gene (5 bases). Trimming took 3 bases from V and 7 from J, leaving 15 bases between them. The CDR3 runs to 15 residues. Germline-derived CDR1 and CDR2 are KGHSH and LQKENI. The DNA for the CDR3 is TGTGCCAGCTCACCCGAACAGGACGGTAGCGGGGAGCTGTTTTTT. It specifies CASSPEQDGSGELFF.

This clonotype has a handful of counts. The CDR3 sequence is CASSFSVPSYEQYF. The CDR3 DNA reads as TGTGCCAGCAGTTTTTCGGTCCCCTCCTACGAGCAGTACTTC. The chain couples TRBV27 to TRBJ2-7; D gene uncertain. V dropped 3 bases and J dropped 0 bases, with 9 bases sitting between them. Germline loops: CDR1 MNHEY, CDR2 SMNVEV (reference sequence). The CDR3 sequence is 14 residues long.

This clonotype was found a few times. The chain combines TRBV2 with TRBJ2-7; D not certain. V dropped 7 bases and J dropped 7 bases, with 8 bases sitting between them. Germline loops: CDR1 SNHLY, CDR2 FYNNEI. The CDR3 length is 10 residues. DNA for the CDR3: TGTGCCAGCACCCTCTTAGAGCAGTACTTC. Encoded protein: CASTLLEQYF. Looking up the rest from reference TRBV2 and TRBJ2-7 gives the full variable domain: EPEVTQTPSHQVTQMGQEVILRCVPISNHLYFYWYRQILGQKVEFLVSFYNNEISEKSEIFDDQFSVERPDGSNFTLKIRSTKLEDSAMYFCASTLLEQYFGPGTRLTVT.

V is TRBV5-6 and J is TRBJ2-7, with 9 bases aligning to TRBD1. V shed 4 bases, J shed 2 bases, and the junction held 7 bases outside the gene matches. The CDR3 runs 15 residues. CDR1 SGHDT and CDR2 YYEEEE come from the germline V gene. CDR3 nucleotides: TGTGCCAGCAGCATAAAGGGACAGGGCGCCTACGAGCAGTACTTC. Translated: CASSIKGQGAYEQYF.

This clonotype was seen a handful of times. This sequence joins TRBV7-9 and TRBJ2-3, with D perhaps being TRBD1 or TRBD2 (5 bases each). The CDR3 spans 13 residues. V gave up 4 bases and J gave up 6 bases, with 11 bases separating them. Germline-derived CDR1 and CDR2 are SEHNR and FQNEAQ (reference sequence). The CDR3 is CASSSSRADTQYF. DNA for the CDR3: TGTGCCAGCAGCTCTAGCAGGGCTGATACGCAGTATTTT.

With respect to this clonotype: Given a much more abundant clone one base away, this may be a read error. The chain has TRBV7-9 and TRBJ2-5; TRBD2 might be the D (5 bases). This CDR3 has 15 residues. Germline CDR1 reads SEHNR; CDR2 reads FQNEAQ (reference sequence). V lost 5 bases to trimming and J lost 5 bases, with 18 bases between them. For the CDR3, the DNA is TGTGCCAGCAGCCGGCCAAGTAGCGTAGGGGAGACCCAGTACTTC. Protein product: CASSRPSSVGETQYF. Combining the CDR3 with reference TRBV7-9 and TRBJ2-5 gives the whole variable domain DTGVSQNPRHKITKRGQNVTFRCDPISEHNRLYWYRQTLGQGPEFLTYFQNEAQLEKSRLLSDRFSAERPKGSFSTLEIQRTEQGDSAMYLCASSRPSSVGETQYFGPGTRLLVL.

The chain's CDR3 is CASSQDRVRDTGFGLGYTF. DNA for the CDR3: TGCGCCAGCAGCCAAGACCGGGTTAGGGACACTGGATTTGGTCTTGGCTACACCTTC. The chain combines TRBV4-3 with TRBJ1-2; a weak D match, TRBD1 (6 bases). Trimming pared 0 bases from V and 7 bases from J, leaving 27 bases between. Per the germline V gene, CDR1 is LGHNA and CDR2 is YSLEER. The CDR3 consists of 19 residues.

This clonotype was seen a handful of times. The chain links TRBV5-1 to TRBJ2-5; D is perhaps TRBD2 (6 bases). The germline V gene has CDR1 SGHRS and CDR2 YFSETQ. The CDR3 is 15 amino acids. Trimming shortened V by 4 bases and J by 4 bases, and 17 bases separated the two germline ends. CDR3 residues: CASSLLGGTRETQYF. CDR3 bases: TGCGCCAGCAGCCTGCTTGGCGGGACCCGAGAGACCCAGTACTTC.